One sample yielded the 2 T cell receptor beta chains listed below, sequenced in a study of CD8 T cells in ankylosing spondylitis. Using its own MiXCR run on the 5' RACE reads, TCRdb lists one record per CDR3 protein. The sample contains more than 250,000 distinct CDR3 sequences, more than 9% of which appear only once. The sample was blood, either unsorted or a sorted T cell fraction (not recorded which). All receptors derive from a female donor with ankylosing spondylitis or in good health (not recorded which).

Many counts were recorded for this clonotype. The V call is TRBV29-1, the J call TRBJ2-4, with no clear D. V dropped 5 bases and J dropped 0 bases, with 5 bases sitting between them. Germline CDR1 and CDR2: SQVTM and ANQGSEA. The CDR3 covers 12 residues. CDR3 residues: CSVSLAKNIQYF. CDR3 in DNA: TGCAGCGTTTCCCTAGCCAAAAACATTCAGTACTTC. Based on the CDR3 plus reference TRBV29-1 and TRBJ2-4, the full variable domain is SAVISQKPSRDICQRGTSLTIQCQVDSQVTMMFWYRQQPGQSLTLIATANQGSEATYESGFVIDKFPISRPNLTFSTLTVSNMSPEDSSIYLCSVSLAKNIQYFGAGTRLSVL.

This clonotype has just a few counts. This sequence joins TRBV5-1 and TRBJ1-2, with D possibly being TRBD1 (5 bases). The CDR3 contains 15 residues. Trimming took off 4 bases at V and 2 bases at J, with 15 bases between the two ends. CDR1 and CDR2 from the germline V gene are SGHRS and YFSETQ. The chain's CDR3 is CASSPTRRTNYGYTF. The CDR3, as DNA: TGCGCCAGCAGCCCGACGCGGCGGACAAACTATGGCTACACCTTC.